This T cell receptor (beta chain) was observed in a study of blood T cell repertoires in COVID-19. Across the whole study: Sources were T cells, B-cell-depleted T cells, or PBMCs; the material itself was cDNA or gDNA.

Method: immunoSEQ multiplex PCR; TCRdb's copy keeps in-frame clones and lacks some. The table lists some 200,000 clones, about 91% of them singletons. This CDR3 comprises 15 residues. J was trimmed by 1 base and V by 4 bases; bases with no gene match: 5. CDR1 and CDR2 from the germline V gene are MNHEY and SVGAGI. This rearrangement joins TRBV6-5 to TRBJ1-1; 8 bases are shared with TRBD1. Sequencing used PBMCs or T cells enriched from blood (not recorded which). This TCR came from a man between 18 and 35 years old with acute COVID-19. CDR3 DNA sequence: TGTGCCAGCAGTTCAGACAGGGGTTCGAACACTGAAGCTTTCTTT. This sequence encodes CASSSDRGSNTEAFF.